This paragraph covers one T cell receptor (beta chain) sequence. The target antigen is unknown. TCRdb recomputed calls from the 5' RACE reads with MiXCR, one row per CDR3 protein. In the table there are around 1.7 million distinct CDR3 sequences, less than 40% of which are singletons. This record comes from a study of identical twins. V lost 3 bases and J lost 4, with 7 bases in between. The CDR3 length is 13 residues. Findings and limits, study-wide: Within beta out-of-frame sequences, the excess sharing observed between twins was weaker. Insertions were fewer in abundant cord blood beta clonotypes, whereas memory repertoires showed none of this pattern.

The rearrangement joins TRBV12-3 or TRBV12-4 to TRBJ1-3, with a tentative D call TRBD1 (5 bases). Sequenced input: cord blood. This receptor was identified in a newborn girl in good health. The chain's CDR3 is CASSFRGGNTIYF. The CDR3 DNA sequence: TGTGCCAGCAGTTTTAGGGGAGGAAACACCATATATTTT.